A single sample gave rise to the 20 T cell receptor beta chains below, sequenced in a study of T cell clonotyping in hematopoietic cell transplantation. This table comes from immunoSEQ multiplex PCR, and its TCRdb copy is limited to in-frame clones, with some not included. This repertoire shows 70,000 or so clones, 90% to 95% found once; its top ten account for around 1.6%. The sequenced material came from peripheral blood mononuclear cells. Receptors were obtained from a man between 45 and 60 years old in good health. Some clones in this sample may be carry-over from other donors' samples.

The V call is TRBV4-2, the J call TRBJ2-1; 13 positions match TRBD2. The CDR3 has 18 residues. V shed 4 bases and J 10 bases; nucleotides not matched to a gene: 16. Germline CDR1 is LGHNA and CDR2 is YNFKEQ. The CDR3 nucleotides read TGTGCCAGCAGCCTCTATCTATCCGGGACTAGCGGGATTTCCGAGCAGTTCTTC. Amino acids: CASSLYLSGTSGISEQFF.

The J gene is TRBJ2-7, the V gene TRBV9; possibly TRBD1 for D (5 bases). Trimming stripped 4 bases from V and 5 bases from J, with 19 bases between. This CDR3 has 15 amino acids. The germline V gene has CDR1 SGDLS and CDR2 YYNGEE. The CDR3 DNA follows: TGTGCCAGCAGCCAGCAGGGAACACGGAACGACGAGCAGTACTTC. As protein: CASSQQGTRNDEQYF.

The chain joins TRBV30 to TRBJ2-5, with D possibly being TRBD1 or TRBD2 (5 bases each). V lost 3 bases and J 5 bases, leaving 10 bases between the germline ends. Germline CDR1 GTSNPN, CDR2 SVGIG (reference sequence). CDR3 length equals 12 residues. CDR3 protein: CAWRLGVETQYF. The CDR3 DNA reads TGTGCCTGGAGGTTGGGGGTTGAGACCCAGTACTTC.

The chain recombines TRBV28 with TRBJ2-1, with D perhaps matching TRBD1 (5 bases). The germline gives CDR1 MDHEN, CDR2 SYDVKM. Trimming removed 5 bases from V and 7 bases from J, with 18 bases in between. This CDR3 is 15 amino acids long. CDR3 nucleotide sequence: TGTGCCAGCAGTCGTTTGCTGGGGCAGATAAATGAGCAGTTCTTC. This encodes CASSRLLGQINEQFF.

The J gene is TRBJ1-1, the V gene TRBV5-1; 11 bases are a match to TRBD1. Germline CDR1 and CDR2: SGHRS and YFSETQ. The trim removed 3 bases at V and 4 bases at J, leaving 5 bases unmatched. This CDR3 is 15 amino acids long. This chain's CDR3 is CASSWTGGEFTEAFF. DNA of the CDR3: TGCGCCAGCAGCTGGACAGGGGGCGAGTTCACTGAAGCTTTCTTT.

This chain connects TRBV10-3 to TRBJ2-3; 7 bases match TRBD2. This CDR3 is 14 amino acids long. Per the germline V gene, CDR1 is ENHRY and CDR2 is SYGVKD. V dropped 10 bases and J dropped 5; count of bases not matched to a gene: 12. CDR3 amino acids: CATQGGFEVDTQYF. The CDR3 DNA sequence: TGTGCCACCCAGGGAGGGTTTGAGGTAGATACGCAGTATTTT.

The J gene is TRBJ2-1, the V gene TRBV25-1, with TRBD2 matching over 15 bases. The CDR3 loop spans 16 amino acids. V gave up 6 bases and J gave up 8 bases; unmatched junction bases: 8. The V gene's germline CDR1 is MGHDK and CDR2 SYGVNS. CDR3 protein: CASSGGTSGRPHEQFF. CDR3 bases: TGTGCCAGCAGCGGTGGGACTAGCGGGAGGCCCCATGAGCAGTTCTTC.

The CDR3 coding sequence is TGTGCCAGCAGCGTTAACGCCGGGGCGGGCGCGCCCCAGCATTTT. Amino acids: CASSVNAGAGAPQHF. V is TRBV9 and J is TRBJ1-5; tentatively, D is TRBD1 (5 bases). V was trimmed by 2 bases and J by 9 bases, leaving 18 bases between them. The CDR3 sequence is 15 residues long. The germline V gene encodes CDR1 SGDLS and CDR2 YYNGEE.

This chain joins TRBV9 and TRBJ2-1; 10 bases line up with TRBD2. The trim removed 6 bases at V and 4 bases at J, leaving 4 bases unmatched. CDR3 length: 14 amino acids. The germline V gene encodes CDR1 SGDLS and CDR2 YYNGEE. CDR3 region: CASNPSGGYNEQFF. In nucleotides, the CDR3 is TGTGCCAGCAACCCTAGCGGGGGATACAATGAGCAGTTCTTC. The full variable domain, its missing parts supplied by reference TRBV9 and TRBJ2-1, is DSGVTQTPKHLITATGQRVTLRCSPRSGDLSVYWYQQSLDQGLQFLIQYYNGEERAKGNILERFSAQQFPDLHSELNLSSLELGDSALYFCASNPSGGYNEQFFGPGTRLTVL.

The gene calls are TRBV5-1 and TRBJ2-2; D gene uncertain. This CDR3 spans 15 amino acids. The germline gives CDR1 SGHRS, CDR2 YFSETQ. Trimming removed 4 bases from V and 1 base from J, with 11 bases in between. In DNA form, the CDR3 reads TGCGCCAGCAGCCTCTCTATAGGGAACACCGGGGAGCTGTTTTTT. It specifies CASSLSIGNTGELFF.

The V call is TRBV19, the J call TRBJ1-5; weak D call: TRBD1 (5 bases). Germline values: CDR1 LNHDA, CDR2 SQIVND (reference sequence). This CDR3 has 15 residues. V shed 4 bases and J shed 2 bases, with 12 bases lying between them. CDR3 region: CASSTSGGGNQPQHF. CDR3 nucleotides: TGTGCCAGTAGTACCTCCGGGGGAGGCAATCAGCCCCAGCATTTT.

The V gene is TRBV9, the J gene TRBJ2-7, with 7 bases lining up with TRBD2. V dropped 3 bases and J dropped 4; count of bases not matched to a gene: 10. The CDR3 consists of 15 residues. Germline lookup yields CDR1 SGDLS and CDR2 YYNGEE. The CDR3 sequence is CASSAGGGSPYEQYF. The CDR3 region has the DNA TGTGCCAGCAGCGCGGGAGGCGGGAGTCCTTACGAGCAGTACTTC. The entire variable domain, with the rest obtained from reference TRBV9 and TRBJ2-7, is as follows: DSGVTQTPKHLITATGQRVTLRCSPRSGDLSVYWYQQSLDQGLQFLIQYYNGEERAKGNILERFSAQQFPDLHSELNLSSLELGDSALYFCASSAGGGSPYEQYFGPGTRLTVT.

This clone showed up just once. The V gene is TRBV27, the J gene TRBJ2-2, with 14 bases that match TRBD2. CDR3 length: 16 amino acids. Germline CDR1 reads MNHEY; CDR2 reads SMNVEV (reference sequence). The ends lost 4 bases at V and 4 bases at J; junction bases unmatched: 2. The CDR3 is CASSSGTSGSTGELFF. Written as DNA, the CDR3 is TGTGCCAGCAGTTCCGGGACTAGCGGGAGCACCGGGGAGCTGTTTTTT.

The chain uses TRBV7-9 and TRBJ2-2; a possible D gene is TRBD1 (6 bases). The germline gives CDR1 SEHNR, CDR2 FQNEAQ (reference sequence). The CDR3 is 14 residues long. V was trimmed by 5 bases and J by 6 bases, leaving 13 bases between them. CDR3 DNA sequence: TGTGCCAGCAGCGGGCAGGGGAAAGCCGGGGAGCTGTTTTTT. Translated, it gives CASSGQGKAGELFF.

This chain uses TRBV5-4 with TRBJ2-7, with TRBD2 identical over 14 bases. J gave up 6 bases and V 3 bases, and 8 bases lay outside the gene matches. This CDR3 has 16 residues. Germline V gene data show CDR1 as SGHNT and CDR2 as YYREEE (reference sequence). The CDR3 nucleotides are TGTGCCAGCAGCTCCGGACTAGCGGGGGGTTTATCCGAGCAGTACTTC. Translation: CASSSGLAGGLSEQYF.

As to this clone: Compared with germline, one end of the junction differs, possibly owing to a read error. The chain recombines TRBV7-2 with TRBJ2-7; D call uncertain. Germline assignment: CDR1 SGHTA and CDR2 FQGNSA. This CDR3 comprises 12 residues. The CDR3 region is CASSSRKSELDF. DNA for the CDR3: TGTGCCAGCAGCTCCCGGAAGAGCGAATTGGACTTC.

The chain couples TRBV20-1 to TRBJ1-1; D not certain. V was cut by 1 base and J by 5 bases, with 5 bases left in between. Germline V gene sequence: CDR1 DFQATT, CDR2 SNEGSKA (reference sequence). This CDR3 has 11 residues. The CDR3 coding sequence is TGCAGTGCTAGAGGGGCGACTGAAGCTTTCTTT. Protein: CSARGATEAFF.

This chain uses TRBV30 with TRBJ1-2; D ambiguous. CDR3 length: 14 amino acids. The germline gives CDR1 GTSNPN, CDR2 SVGIG (reference sequence). V was cut by 3 bases and J by 6 bases, with 17 bases left in between. CDR3 region: CAWRSDWERDGYTF. The DNA for the CDR3 is TGTGCCTGGAGATCGGACTGGGAGAGGGATGGCTACACCTTC.

This clone was found once. The rearrangement links TRBV5-1 to TRBJ1-1; a possible D gene is TRBD1 (6 bases). This CDR3 comprises 14 residues. Germline loops: CDR1 SGHRS, CDR2 YFSETQ. V lost 3 bases and J 2 bases, leaving 11 bases between the germline ends. The CDR3 sequence: CASSSGTPNTEAFF. The CDR3 DNA reads as TGCGCCAGCAGCTCCGGGACACCCAACACTGAAGCTTTCTTT.

The V call is TRBV6-1, the J call TRBJ2-2; D uncertain. Germline CDR1 and CDR2: MNHNS and SASEGT. With 5 bases removed from V and 9 bases from J, the gap between germline ends came to 13 bases. The CDR3 has 13 residues. The CDR3 is CASSPRGLWELFF. For the CDR3, the DNA is TGTGCCAGCAGTCCCCGTGGGCTCTGGGAGCTGTTTTTT.